Shown below are 32 T cell receptor beta chains from a single sample sequenced in a study of T cells in Graves' hyperthyroidism and ophthalmopathy. Amplification yielded TCR beta CDR3 regions, with RNA transcripts as the source. An initial round of RT-PCR targeting the TCR CDR3 relied on the HTBI primer set. Each CDR3 protein gets one entry after TCRdb re-called the multiplex PCR reads with MiXCR. The sample has roughly 800,000 distinct CDR3 sequences; 38% are singletons. The specimen sequenced was blood. All receptors come from a man aged 18 to 35 with Graves' hyperthyroidism.

A few counts support this clonotype. CDR3 DNA: TGTGCCAGCAGTGAACGCGGGGTTACGAGAAACACCATATATTTT. Encoded protein: CASSERGVTRNTIYF. The chain links TRBV2 to TRBJ1-3; D gene uncertain. CDR3 length equals 15 residues. Per germline, CDR1 SNHLY and CDR2 FYNNEI. V lost 2 bases and J 5 bases, leaving 13 bases between the germline ends.

The CDR3 reads CATSFTRASGELFF. The CDR3, as DNA: TGTGCCACCAGCTTCACGAGGGCCTCCGGGGAGCTGTTTTTT. The chain recombines TRBV15 with TRBJ2-2, with D maybe TRBD2 (5 bases). The length of the CDR3 is 14 residues. Deletions cut 5 bases from V and 6 bases from J, with 13 bases between. Germline CDR1 is LNHNV and CDR2 is YYDKDF (reference sequence).

The V gene is TRBV25-1, the J gene TRBJ2-6; D may correspond to TRBD1 or TRBD2 (5 bases each). The CDR3 totals 15 residues. CDR1 and CDR2 from the germline V gene are MGHDK and SYGVNS. The DNA for the CDR3 is TGTGCTCTCCGGGACGGAAACTCTGGGGCCAACGTCCTGACTTTC. Its translation is CALRDGNSGANVLTF.

Points on this clonotype: The junction does not match germline at one end; this may be a read error. This rearrangement joins TRBV7-9 to TRBJ2-5; 13 nucleotides agree with TRBD2. From germline, CDR1 is SEHNR and CDR2 FQNEAQ (reference sequence). The CDR3 consists of 16 residues. The CDR3 loop reads CASSPGLAGDRETQYF. The CDR3 DNA reads TGCGCCAGCAGCCCCGGACTAGCGGGAGACCGGGAGACCCAGTACTTC. Looking up the rest from reference TRBV7-9 and TRBJ2-5 gives the full variable domain: DTGVSQNPRHKITKRGQNVTFRCDPISEHNRLYWYRQTLGQGPEFLTYFQNEAQLEKSRLLSDRFSAERPKGSFSTLEIQRTEQGDSAMYLCASSPGLAGDRETQYFGPGTRLLVL.

This clonotype occurred a few times. The gene calls are TRBV12-3 or TRBV12-4 and TRBJ2-7; 7 bases map to TRBD2. The trim removed 4 bases at V and 6 bases at J, leaving 3 bases unmatched. The CDR3 runs to 12 residues. The CDR3 protein is CASSWPGGEQYF. Here the CDR3 DNA reads TGTGCCAGCAGTTGGCCGGGAGGCGAGCAGTACTTC.

This clonotype was counted only a few times. The chain couples TRBV28 to TRBJ1-5, with a tentative D call TRBD1 (6 bases). Trimming removed 6 bases at V and 6 bases at J, with 12 bases between. The CDR3 has 13 residues. The germline V gene has CDR1 MDHEN and CDR2 SYDVKM. The chain's CDR3 is CASSRQVIQPQHF. CDR3 nucleotide sequence: TGTGCCAGCAGCCGACAGGTAATTCAGCCCCAGCATTTT.

In this sample, this clonotype turned up many times. The V gene is TRBV19, the J gene TRBJ1-2; D is uncertain. There are 13 residues in the CDR3. V was pared by 2 bases and J by 6 bases, with 10 bases between. Germline V gives CDR1 LNHDA, CDR2 SQIVND (reference sequence). Written as DNA, the CDR3 is TGTGCCAGTAGTATAAGTCCCTCGCATGGCTACACCTTC. This encodes CASSISPSHGYTF.

This clonotype appeared many times. The rearrangement uses TRBV6-2 or TRBV6-3 and TRBJ1-6, with D possibly being TRBD1 (6 bases). V dropped 6 bases and J dropped 9 bases, with 12 bases sitting between them. The CDR3 consists of 13 residues. From germline, CDR1 is MNHEY and CDR2 SVGEGT. The chain's CDR3 is CASRIQGGSPLHF. For the CDR3, the DNA is TGTGCCAGCAGGATACAGGGAGGTTCACCCCTCCACTTT.

This clonotype appeared many times. This rearrangement joins TRBV10-3 to TRBJ1-6; D possibly corresponds to TRBD1 (6 bases). With 11 bases removed from V and 7 bases from J, the gap between germline ends came to 15 bases. Per the germline V gene, CDR1 is ENHRY and CDR2 is SYGVKD. This CDR3 is 13 amino acids long. This chain's CDR3 is CAVQGMKNSPLHF. CDR3 DNA: TGTGCCGTACAGGGAATGAAGAATTCACCCCTCCACTTT.

The chain uses TRBV6-1 and TRBJ2-7; 8 bases match TRBD1. V shed 1 base, J shed 13 bases, and the junction held 3 bases outside the gene matches. This CDR3 comprises 11 residues. Looked up from germline, CDR1 is MNHNS and CDR2 is SASEGT. CDR3 bases: TGTGCCAGCAGTGAAGGGACAGGGCCCTACTTC. Protein product: CASSEGTGPYF.

The rearrangement uses TRBV12-3 or TRBV12-4 and TRBJ1-5; tentative D call: TRBD1 (6 bases). V was cut by 6 bases and J by 7 bases, with 16 bases left in between. The CDR3 is 14 residues long. The DNA of the CDR3 is TGTGCCAGCAGCGACGGGGGCCTGCGACAGCCCCAGCATTTT. As protein: CASSDGGLRQPQHF.

Note on this clonotype: A clone one base away is much larger, so this may be a read error. This chain links TRBV10-3 with TRBJ2-2; D may be TRBD2 (5 bases). Germline CDR1 reads ENHRY; CDR2 reads SYGVKD. The length of the CDR3 is 12 residues. The CDR3 protein is CAITAGSGKLFF. CDR3 nucleotide sequence: TGTGCCATCACTGCTGGGTCCGGGAAGCTGTTTTTT.

At least ten counts were recorded for this clonotype. V and J are TRBV2 and TRBJ1-2, with D perhaps TRBD1 (6 bases). Trimming left V 6 bases short and J 0 bases short, with 14 bases between. Germline CDR1 reads SNHLY; CDR2 reads FYNNEI. The CDR3 runs to 15 residues. This CDR3 reads CASRRGGQANYGYTF. CDR3 sequence (DNA): TGTGCCAGCAGGAGGGGGGGCCAAGCTAACTATGGCTACACCTTC. Based on the CDR3 plus reference TRBV2 and TRBJ1-2, the full variable domain is EPEVTQTPSHQVTQMGQEVILRCVPISNHLYFYWYRQILGQKVEFLVSFYNNEISEKSEIFDDQFSVERPDGSNFTLKIRSTKLEDSAMYFCASRRGGQANYGYTFGSGTRLTVV.

This clonotype was counted many times. The rearrangement links TRBV10-3 to TRBJ1-2; D remains unclear. Germline CDR1 and CDR2: ENHRY and SYGVKD. This CDR3 spans 12 amino acids. Trimming shortened V by 2 bases and J by 7 bases, and 8 bases separated the two germline ends. The CDR3 region is CAISENGVGYTF. CDR3 DNA sequence: TGTGCCATCAGTGAGAATGGGGTTGGCTACACCTTC.

The chain links TRBV19 to TRBJ1-5; a weak D match, TRBD1 (5 bases). The CDR3 is 17 amino acids. The germline V gene has CDR1 LNHDA and CDR2 SQIVND (reference sequence). Trimming left V 3 bases short and J 2 bases short, with 17 bases between. CDR3 protein: CASSIFGGYAGNQPQHF. CDR3 sequence (DNA): TGTGCCAGTAGTATTTTTGGGGGGTACGCGGGCAATCAGCCCCAGCATTTT.

The sample holds many counts of this clonotype. The V and J genes are TRBV7-2 and TRBJ1-2; D not certain. Germline loops: CDR1 SGHTA, CDR2 FQGNSA. The CDR3 runs to 14 residues. The V gene lost 7 bases and the J gene lost 0 bases, with 12 bases spanning the gap. The DNA for the CDR3 is TGTGCCAGCACAACGGACGGGGCTAACTATGGCTACACCTTC. Amino acid sequence: CASTTDGANYGYTF.

The rearrangement joins TRBV13 to TRBJ2-5; 7 bases fit TRBD1. Trimming removed 6 bases from V and 7 bases from J; junction bases left unmatched: 8. The germline gives CDR1 PRHDT, CDR2 FYEKMQ (reference sequence). The CDR3 covers 13 residues. The CDR3 spells CASSSTGSGTQYF. The CDR3 DNA sequence: TGTGCCAGCAGTTCGACAGGGAGTGGGACCCAGTACTTC.

This chain links TRBV5-1 with TRBJ2-5; 9 bases map to TRBD1. Germline V gene sequence: CDR1 SGHRS, CDR2 YFSETQ. Trimming cost V 3 bases and J 4 bases; bases outside gene matches: 10. CDR3 length equals 16 residues. The CDR3 DNA reads TGCGCCAGCAGCTCGACGACAGGGGGGGAGGGAGAGACCCAGTACTTC. Protein product: CASSSTTGGEGETQYF.

This clonotype was detected only a few times. This chain links TRBV5-6 with TRBJ1-4, with D possibly being TRBD1 (6 bases). Germline CDR1 is SGHDT and CDR2 is YYEEEE. Trimming took 3 bases from V and 2 from J, leaving 14 bases between them. CDR3 size: 16 residues. The CDR3 protein is CASSWNRAGTNEKLFF. For the CDR3, the DNA is TGTGCCAGCAGCTGGAACAGGGCAGGGACTAATGAAAAACTGTTTTTT.

The chain is built from TRBV10-3 and TRBJ1-5; D may be TRBD1 (6 bases). Trimming shortened V by 10 bases and J by 2 bases, and 9 bases separated the two germline ends. From germline, CDR1 is ENHRY and CDR2 SYGVKD. This CDR3 contains 12 residues. CDR3 sequence reads: CATAGGNQPQHF. The CDR3 DNA reads TGTGCCACGGCAGGGGGCAATCAGCCCCAGCATTTT.

About this clonotype itself: Compared with germline, one end of the junction differs, possibly owing to a read error. V is TRBV5-8 and J is TRBJ2-7; TRBD1 aligns across 8 bases. Germline loops: CDR1 SGHTS, CDR2 YDEGEE. CDR3 length: 13 amino acids. As DNA, the CDR3 is TGCGCCAGCAGCTCGACAGGGGTCGGGGAGCAGTACTTC. This translates into CASSSTGVGEQYF.

On this clonotype itself: It may be a read error: a sequence one base away is much more abundant. Since no conserved phenylalanine or tryptophan closes the CDR3, a read error is the likely cause. The gene calls are TRBV29-1 and TRBJ1-1; 9 bases are shared with TRBD1. The CDR3 spans 14 residues. V lost 1 base to trimming and J lost 11 bases; unmatched junction nucleotides: 11. Germline V gene lookup returns CDR1 SQVTM and CDR2 ANQGSEA. This CDR3 is CSVEAFDRGIFAFL. The CDR3 DNA follows: TGCAGCGTTGAAGCTTTCGACAGGGGGATTTTCGCTTTCCTT.

The rearrangement joins TRBV5-6 to TRBJ2-2, with 10 bases fitting TRBD2. The CDR3 has 17 residues. CDR1 is SGHDT, CDR2 YYEEEE, per germline. Trimming removed 3 bases from V and 1 base from J; junction bases left unmatched: 6. CDR3 region: CASSSVSGGRNTGELFF. Written as DNA, the CDR3 is TGTGCCAGCAGCTCCGTTAGCGGGGGGCGGAACACCGGGGAGCTGTTTTTT.

The chain couples TRBV7-2 to TRBJ1-3; no clear D gene. Germline CDR1 SGHTA, CDR2 FQGNSA. The CDR3 sequence is 14 residues long. The ends were cut back, 1 base at V and 6 bases at J, with 10 bases in the middle. The CDR3 is CASSLGVGVNTIYF. The CDR3 DNA reads TGTGCCAGCAGCTTAGGGGTCGGGGTAAACACCATATATTTT.

This clonotype was counted a few times. The rearrangement joins TRBV20-1 to TRBJ2-7; tentative D call: TRBD2 (6 bases). The V gene's germline CDR1 is DFQATT and CDR2 SNEGSKA (reference sequence). With 4 bases removed from V and 3 bases from J, the gap between germline ends came to 13 bases. The CDR3 loop spans 13 amino acids. This CDR3 is CSAIWGGGYEQYF. The CDR3 coding sequence is TGCAGTGCTATTTGGGGAGGAGGCTACGAGCAGTACTTC.

This clonotype has a handful of counts. The chain couples TRBV4-1 to TRBJ2-5; 9 nucleotides agree with TRBD1. The length of the CDR3 is 16 residues. Per germline, CDR1 MGHRA and CDR2 YSYEKL. The junction had 5 bases not matched to a gene; V was cut back by 0 bases and J by 3 bases. The CDR3 region is CASSQEATGGEETQYF. Here the CDR3 DNA reads TGCGCCAGCAGCCAAGAGGCGACAGGGGGGGAAGAGACCCAGTACTTC.

This clonotype has at least ten counts. The chain links TRBV5-1 to TRBJ2-7; D may be TRBD1 or TRBD2 (5 bases each). The CDR3 has 13 amino acids. Trimming left V 3 bases short and J 2 bases short, with 9 bases between. Germline V gene sequence: CDR1 SGHRS, CDR2 YFSETQ. CDR3 sequence: CASSWDGAYEQYF. CDR3 DNA: TGCGCCAGCAGCTGGGACGGAGCCTACGAGCAGTACTTC.

This chain connects TRBV5-1 to TRBJ1-5; D not resolved. Trimming removed 0 bases from V and 4 bases from J, with 17 bases in between. Germline lookup yields CDR1 SGHRS and CDR2 YFSETQ. CDR3 length: 17 residues. In DNA form, the CDR3 reads TGCGCCAGCAGCTTGGAGGGCACGGGATCTGGGAATCAGCCCCAGCATTTT. It yields the protein CASSLEGTGSGNQPQHF.

This rearrangement joins TRBV19 to TRBJ2-5; a weak D match, TRBD1 (5 bases). Trimming pared 3 bases from V and 5 bases from J, leaving 13 bases between. The CDR3 is 14 residues long. Per the germline V gene, CDR1 is LNHDA and CDR2 is SQIVND (reference sequence). The CDR3 protein is CASSMWAGYETQYF. The DNA of the CDR3 is TGTGCCAGTAGTATGTGGGCAGGGTACGAGACCCAGTACTTC.

A word on this clonotype: Its ends do not fully match the called genes, so a read error is possible. The chain is built from TRBV7-3 and TRBJ1-2; D not resolved. Germline lookup yields CDR1 SGHTA and CDR2 FQGTGA. The CDR3 has 13 residues. The CDR3 sequence is CASSQDGPYGYTF. The CDR3 region has the DNA TGCGCCAGCAGCCAAGACGGCCCCTATGGCTACACCTTC.

This clonotype appeared once. This rearrangement joins TRBV25-1 to TRBJ1-1; TRBD1 matches at 10 bases. The V and J ends lost 0 bases and 1 base, in that order; junction bases with no gene match: 8. CDR3 length equals 18 residues. In germline, CDR1 is MGHDK, CDR2 SYGVNS. CDR3 sequence reads: CASSEYLGQGDWNTEAFF. CDR3 coding DNA: TGTGCCAGCAGTGAATATTTAGGACAGGGGGACTGGAACACTGAAGCTTTCTTT.

CDR3 sequence (DNA): TGCGCCAGCAGCCGATTGTCTACTGGGGCCGAACAGCCCCAGCATTTT. As protein: CASSRLSTGAEQPQHF. The rearrangement uses TRBV5-1 and TRBJ1-5; D perhaps matches TRBD1 (5 bases). Trimming stripped 4 bases from V and 7 bases from J, with 21 bases between. CDR3 size: 16 residues. Germline V CDR1 and CDR2: SGHRS, YFSETQ.